The 25 T cell receptor beta chains listed next were all sequenced from one sample in a study of tumor and adjacent non-tumor tissue in lung cancer. TCRbeta libraries were built with three rounds of nested PCR, modified from ARM-PCR. TCRdb used MiXCR to reprocess the multiplex PCR reads, holding one entry per CDR3 protein. The sample includes approximately 140,000 distinct CDR3 sequences, roughly 70% of them seen just once. No cell sorting was done before RNA was extracted from the tissue. Sequencing input: lung tumor tissue. Receptors originate from a man aged 60 to 75 with small cell lung cancer.

The chain recombines TRBV20-1 with TRBJ2-1; 11 nucleotides line up with TRBD1. V shed 3 bases, J shed 10 bases, and the junction held 5 bases outside the gene matches. The CDR3 has 13 residues. CDR1 and CDR2 (germline): DFQATT, SNEGSKA (reference sequence). DNA for the CDR3: TGCAGTGCTAGGGGACAGGGGGTAGAAGAGCAGTTCTTC. It encodes CSARGQGVEEQFF.

Concerning this clonotype: A much bigger clone sits one base away, suggesting this may be a read error. This sequence joins TRBV12-3 or TRBV12-4 and TRBJ2-3, with D perhaps matching TRBD2 (5 bases). The CDR3 spans 17 residues. Trimming removed 1 base at V and 5 bases at J, with 19 bases between. The CDR3 sequence: CASSLGLVSGILDTQYF. CDR3 coding DNA: TGTGCCAGCAGTTTAGGACTGGTATCGGGAATATTAGATACGCAGTATTTT.

V and J are TRBV20-1 and TRBJ2-3, with 10 bases matching TRBD2. The germline gives CDR1 DFQATT, CDR2 SNEGSKA (reference sequence). The CDR3 loop spans 15 amino acids. V gave up 6 bases and J gave up 1 base; unmatched junction bases: 7. In nucleotides, the CDR3 is TGCAGTGCAAACTCCGGGACTAGCGGCACAGATACGCAGTATTTT. Translation gives CSANSGTSGTDTQYF.

Regarding this clonotype: A much larger clone lies a single base off, so this may be a read error. This chain links TRBV29-1 with TRBJ1-1; D unclear. CDR1 is SQVTM, CDR2 ANQGSEA, per germline. The CDR3 runs 13 residues. The CDR3 reads CNVEGRVGTEAFF. CDR3 DNA sequence: TGCAACGTGGAGGGTCGGGTTGGCACTGAAGCTTTCTTT.

The table lists this clonotype with a count of one. The CDR3 is CASSPTRGVGTQYF. Written as DNA, the CDR3 is TGTGCCAGCAGTCCTACAAGGGGTGTGGGGACCCAGTACTTC. The chain has TRBV7-9 and TRBJ2-5, with D maybe TRBD1 (5 bases). The CDR3 contains 14 residues. The V and J ends lost 6 bases and 7 bases respectively, with 18 bases between them. The germline gives CDR1 SEHNR, CDR2 FQNEAQ (reference sequence). Full variable domain (missing parts from reference TRBV7-9 and TRBJ2-5): DTGVSQNPRHKITKRGQNVTFRCDPISEHNRLYWYRQTLGQGPEFLTYFQNEAQLEKSRLLSDRFSAERPKGSFSTLEIQRTEQGDSAMYLCASSPTRGVGTQYFGPGTRLLVL.

The table lists this clonotype with a few counts. The chain links TRBV20-1 to TRBJ2-5; 15 bases are shared with TRBD2. J was trimmed by 5 bases and V by 1 base; bases with no gene match: 5. Per germline, CDR1 DFQATT and CDR2 SNEGSKA (reference sequence). This CDR3 contains 16 residues. CDR3 amino acids: CSARGTSGRGGETQYF. CDR3 sequence (DNA): TGCAGTGCTAGAGGGACTAGCGGGAGGGGGGGGGAGACCCAGTACTTC.

A word on this clonotype: This may come from a read error, since a much larger clone is one base off. V usage is TRBV5-5 and J usage is TRBJ2-5; TRBD2 matches at 8 bases. There are 14 residues in the CDR3. The junction had 12 bases not matched to a gene; V was cut back by 7 bases and J by 7 bases. Per germline, CDR1 SGHKS and CDR2 YYEKEE (reference sequence). This CDR3 reads CASRGGSLMGTQYF. The CDR3 bases are TGTGCCAGCCGGGGGGGGTCGTTAATGGGGACCCAGTACTTC.

This clonotype was recorded a few times. This may be a read error: a much more frequent sequence differs by one nucleotide. V is TRBV20-1 and J is TRBJ2-3; 12 bases map to TRBD2. The germline V gene encodes CDR1 DFQATT and CDR2 SNEGSKA (reference sequence). CDR3 length: 15 amino acids. CDR3 in amino acids: CSTRGTSGSTDTQYF. The CDR3 coding sequence is TGCAGTACTAGGGGGACTAGCGGGAGCACAGATACGCAGTATTTT.

Comment on this clonotype: A read error is possible here, since a much larger clone lies one base away. The V and J genes are TRBV5-4 and TRBJ2-4; 10 bases line up with TRBD2. Per germline, CDR1 SGHNT and CDR2 YYREEE (reference sequence). The CDR3 loop spans 15 amino acids. This CDR3 is CASSSGRFAKNFQYF. The CDR3 DNA reads TGTGCCAGCAGTAGCGGGAGGTTCGCCAAAAACTTTCAGTACTTC.

As to this clonotype: At one boundary the junction diverges from the germline segment, which might be a read error. The chain joins TRBV6-6 to TRBJ1-1, with TRBD1 as a possible D gene (5 bases). This CDR3 comprises 16 residues. Germline CDR1 is MNHNY and CDR2 is SVGAGI (reference sequence). The CDR3, as DNA: TGTGCCAGCAGTTACACCGGGGACGGCCAGAACACTGAAGTTTTCTTT. Translating it yields CASSYTGDGQNTEVFF.

As regards this clonotype: The germline gene is not matched at one end of the junction; a read error may be the cause. This chain links TRBV10-2 with TRBJ2-5; D unclear. The CDR3 spans 11 residues. The germline V gene has CDR1 WSHSY and CDR2 SAAADI. Here the CDR3 DNA reads TGCGCCAGCAGACTTCTCGAGACCCAGTATTTC. Protein product: CASRLLETQYF.

For this clonotype: One end of the junction fails to match germline, which may point to a read error. The rearrangement joins TRBV20-1 to TRBJ2-1, with TRBD2 matching over 14 bases. This CDR3 region has 16 residues. Per germline, CDR1 DFQATT and CDR2 SNEGSKA (reference sequence). The chain's CDR3 is CSAPVSGTSGGNEQLF. The CDR3 DNA reads TGTAGTGCGCCCGTCTCCGGGACTAGCGGGGGCAATGAGCAGCTCTTC.

This clonotype was observed a few times. A read error is possible here, since a much larger clone lies one base away. This chain uses TRBV10-3 with TRBJ1-6, with D perhaps matching TRBD1 (6 bases). Germline V gene data show CDR1 as ENHRY and CDR2 as SYGVKD. CDR3 length: 14 amino acids. The CDR3 sequence: CATSGGQNNSPLHF. CDR3 nucleotide sequence: TGTGCCACCAGTGGGGGACAAAATAATTCACCCCTCCACTTT.

This clonotype showed up many times. This rearrangement joins TRBV11-2 to TRBJ1-3; D may be TRBD1 (6 bases). Germline V gives CDR1 SGHAT, CDR2 FQNNGV. Between the trimmed V and J ends, which lost 4 bases and 0 bases, there was a span of 19 bases. The CDR3 loop spans 18 amino acids. The CDR3 DNA reads as TGTGCCAGCAGCTCGCGCAGGGGCCCTGCCCTCTCTGGAAACACCATATATTTT. Its protein product is CASSSRRGPALSGNTIYF.

The V gene is TRBV11-2, the J gene TRBJ2-2, with D maybe TRBD2 (5 bases). CDR1 SGHAT and CDR2 FQNNGV come from the germline V gene. The ends were cut back, 2 bases at V and 3 bases at J, with 7 bases in the middle. CDR3 length: 14 residues. CDR3 in amino acids: CASSLLRDTGELFF. CDR3 DNA: TGTGCCAGCAGCTTACTGCGGGACACCGGGGAGCTGTTTTTT.

The sample holds one count of this clonotype. The junction and the germline gene differ at one end; a read error may be behind it. V usage is TRBV5-4 and J usage is TRBJ2-7, with 7 bases matching TRBD1. Per germline, CDR1 SGHNT and CDR2 YYREEE (reference sequence). This CDR3 comprises 13 residues. Here the CDR3 DNA reads TGTCCCAGCAGCTCTAGGGGGCTCTACGAGCAGTACTTC. This sequence encodes CPSSSRGLYEQYF.

With regard to this clonotype: Given a much more abundant clone one base away, this may be a read error. The rearrangement links TRBV20-1 to TRBJ1-2; no clear D gene. From germline, CDR1 is DFQATT and CDR2 SNEGSKA (reference sequence). The CDR3 runs 14 residues. The CDR3 here is CSAGDGEGLSGYTF. In DNA form, the CDR3 reads TGCAGTGCTGGAGATGGGGAGGGTCTCAGCGGCTACACCTTC.

Details on this clonotype: One end of the junction varies from germline; a read error may be responsible. CDR3 amino acids: CASNQERGVAVGELFF. For the CDR3, the DNA is TGTGCGAGCAACCAGGAGAGAGGAGTCGCTGTCGGGGAGCTGTTTTTT. This chain links TRBV4-2 with TRBJ2-2, with D unclear. Germline CDR1 is LGHNA and CDR2 is YNFKEQ. This CDR3 has 16 residues.

On this clonotype: It is likely a read error, because the conserved phenylalanine at the end of the CDR3 is missing. This chain joins TRBV11-1 and TRBJ2-5; D might be TRBD1 (6 bases). The length of the CDR3 is 14 residues. The V end lost 4 bases, the J end lost 5 bases, and 14 bases lay between the germline ends. CDR1 is SGHAT, CDR2 FQDESV, per germline (reference sequence). The CDR3 region is CASSSRDMMETQYI. The CDR3 DNA follows: TGTGCCAGCAGCTCGAGGGACATGATGGAGACCCAGTACATC.

Of note for this clonotype: A read error may produce the germline difference seen at one junction end. The chain employs TRBV20-1 and TRBJ1-6; the match to TRBD1 covers 7 bases. CDR1 is DFQATT, CDR2 SNEGSKA, per germline (reference sequence). CDR3 size: 13 residues. The CDR3 region has the DNA TGCAATGCTACCGGGACAGCGGATTCACCCCTCCACTTT. It translates to CNATGTADSPLHF.

Concerning this clonotype itself: Its ends do not fully match the called genes, so a read error is possible. The V gene is TRBV6-1, the J gene TRBJ2-7; possible D gene TRBD2, 5 bases. CDR1 is MNHNS and CDR2 is SASEGT in the germline V gene. The length of the CDR3 is 15 residues. CDR3 nucleotide sequence: TGTGCCAACAGTGAAGCCCCAGGAGGACGTAACGTGCAGTACTTC. The encoded protein is CANSEAPGGRNVQYF.

This clonotype was seen ten or more times. This chain joins TRBV6-1 and TRBJ2-5, with D possibly being TRBD2 (6 bases). Trimming pared 0 bases from V and 4 bases from J, leaving 12 bases between. The CDR3 spans 15 residues. Germline lookup yields CDR1 MNHNS and CDR2 SASEGT. Here the CDR3 reads CASSEAVTRAETQYF. The CDR3 DNA sequence: TGTGCCAGCAGTGAAGCCGTGACTAGGGCAGAGACCCAGTACTTC.

The chain employs TRBV13 and TRBJ2-7, with D maybe TRBD2 (5 bases). From germline, CDR1 is PRHDT and CDR2 FYEKMQ (reference sequence). The CDR3 contains 15 residues. V gave up 5 bases and J gave up 0 bases, with 14 bases separating them. The DNA of the CDR3 is TGTGCCAGCAGCCCCCCCGGGGAGAGCTCCTACGAGCAGTACTTC. Encoded protein: CASSPPGESSYEQYF. Supplemented by reference TRBV13 and TRBJ2-7, the full variable domain reads AAGVIQSPRHLIKEKRETATLKCYPIPRHDTVYWYQQGPGQDPQFLISFYEKMQSDKGSIPDRFSAQQFSDYHSELNMSSLELGDSALYFCASSPPGESSYEQYFGPGTRLTVT.

This clonotype was seen a few times. The chain has TRBV6-6 and TRBJ2-2; 9 bases line up with TRBD1. The trim removed 6 bases at V and 7 bases at J, leaving 3 bases unmatched. CDR3 size: 13 residues. Germline-derived CDR1 and CDR2 are MNHNY and SVGAGI (reference sequence). CDR3: CASRQGADGELFF. CDR3 coding DNA: TGTGCCAGCAGACAGGGGGCCGACGGGGAGCTGTTTTTT.

Points on this clonotype: Lacking the conserved final phenylalanine or tryptophan, this CDR3 likely reflects a read error. The chain joins TRBV6-1 to TRBJ1-4, with TRBD1 matching 12 bases. The CDR3 has 18 amino acids. Germline-derived CDR1 and CDR2 are MNHNS and SASEGT. J gave up 4 bases and V 10 bases, and 16 bases lay outside the gene matches. CDR3 nucleotides: TGTGCCAACAGGGACAGGGGGCGAGGAGGCGAGCTTAATGAAAAACTGTTTATT. As protein: CANRDRGRGGELNEKLFI.